These 13 T cell receptor beta chains were all obtained from the same sample, sequenced in a study of a mutant IDH1 vaccine in newly diagnosed glioma. Indicated time point: week 5, during vaccination. The content of each vaccine dose was 300 ug of mutant IDH1 20-mer peptide, and topical imiquimod accompanied it. These receptors' targets are unknown. Sequenced by immunoSEQ multiplex PCR; TCRdb stores in-frame clones only, minus some. The table has 25,000 to 30,000 clones, more than 70% seen once; the top ten hold about a fifth. The sample in question was PBMCs, obtained from a glioma patient whose treatment included an IDH1 peptide vaccine. Receptors were obtained from a man aged 18 to 29 with glioma.

This clone is judged medium-sized. V is TRBV7-6 and J is TRBJ2-1, with D possibly being TRBD2 (6 bases). CDR3 size: 15 residues. Trimming left V 5 bases short and J 4 bases short, with 15 bases between. Germline lookup yields CDR1 SGHVS and CDR2 FNYEAQ. CDR3 sequence (DNA): TGTGCCAGCAGCCTTACGGGAGAGACTTACAATGAGCAGTTCTTC. Amino acid sequence: CASSLTGETYNEQFF.

V usage is TRBV18 and J usage is TRBJ1-5, with TRBD1 matching 9 bases. With 3 bases clipped from V and 9 bases from J, the junction kept 6 bases outside the gene matches. Germline V CDR1 and CDR2: KGHSH, LQKENI. There are 14 residues in the CDR3. Here the CDR3 DNA reads TGTGCCAGCTCACCGGGACAGGGCGCCGGGCCCCAGCATTTT. Translating gives CASSPGQGAGPQHF.

The genes are TRBV4-1 and TRBJ2-3, with D perhaps matching TRBD1 (5 bases). This CDR3 has 14 amino acids. Germline V gene data show CDR1 as MGHRA and CDR2 as YSYEKL. V lost 6 bases, J lost 6 bases, and 16 bases lay in between. Here the CDR3 DNA reads TGCGCCAGCAGTTTGGCAGGGTCGAGGGATACGCAGTATTTT. Translated, it gives CASSLAGSRDTQYF.

The rearrangement uses TRBV19 and TRBJ2-1; 8 bases line up with TRBD1. Per the germline V gene, CDR1 is LNHDA and CDR2 is SQIVND (reference sequence). J gave up 0 bases and V 7 bases, and 5 bases lay outside the gene matches. The CDR3 is 15 amino acids. The CDR3 DNA reads TGTGCCAGTACCAGGGACAGGAGCTCCTACAATGAGCAGTTCTTC. Translated, it gives CASTRDRSSYNEQFF.

The chain uses TRBV29-1 and TRBJ1-1, with D possibly matching TRBD1 (6 bases). The CDR3 sequence is 12 residues long. The germline gives CDR1 SQVTM, CDR2 ANQGSEA. V lost 5 bases and J 6 bases, leaving 13 bases between the germline ends. CDR3 protein: CSVTGSGAEAFF. DNA for the CDR3: TGCAGCGTTACAGGGAGTGGGGCTGAAGCTTTCTTT.

The rearrangement uses TRBV6-5 and TRBJ2-7, with D possibly TRBD2 on 6 matching bases. Germline V CDR1 and CDR2: MNHEY, SVGAGI. The CDR3 consists of 16 residues. Deletions cut 0 bases from V and 0 bases from J, with 12 bases between. The CDR3 loop is CASSYSAGSVSYEQYF. The CDR3 DNA reads as TGTGCCAGCAGTTACTCGGCGGGGAGCGTCTCCTACGAGCAGTACTTC.

V is TRBV5-4 and J is TRBJ2-5, with TRBD2 matching 8 bases. Germline CDR1 and CDR2: SGHNT and YYREEE (reference sequence). The CDR3 consists of 15 residues. Unmatched junction bases numbered 7, after V lost 2 bases and J lost 4 bases. The CDR3 sequence is CASSLAGAVPETQYF. DNA of the CDR3: TGTGCCAGCAGCTTAGCGGGAGCAGTCCCAGAGACCCAGTACTTC.

This clone was observed a single time. The V and J genes are TRBV5-1 and TRBJ1-4; perhaps TRBD1 as D (5 bases). Germline V gene sequence: CDR1 SGHRS, CDR2 YFSETQ. The CDR3 spans 14 residues. V lost 4 bases to trimming and J lost 4 bases, with 11 bases between them. The CDR3 sequence: CASSGGRHNEKLFF. CDR3 DNA sequence: TGCGCCAGCAGCGGGGGACGGCATAATGAAAAACTGTTTTTT.

The J gene is TRBJ2-5, the V gene TRBV4-1; D is perhaps TRBD2 (6 bases). CDR3 length equals 14 residues. Germline V gives CDR1 MGHRA, CDR2 YSYEKL. Trimming removed 4 bases at V and 1 base at J, with 10 bases between. CDR3 protein: CASSPLTSQETQYF. CDR3 nucleotides: TGCGCCAGCAGCCCCCTGACTAGCCAAGAGACCCAGTACTTC.

The chain uses TRBV5-5 and TRBJ1-1, with unresolved D. Germline lookup yields CDR1 SGHKS and CDR2 YYEKEE (reference sequence). The CDR3 is 16 amino acids. The V and J ends lost 0 bases and 5 bases respectively, with 17 bases between them. Here the CDR3 DNA reads TGTGCCAGCAGCTTGGGAACGGGCTGGGCCCGGACTGAAGCTTTCTTT. Its protein is CASSLGTGWARTEAFF. Full variable domain (missing parts from reference TRBV5-5 and TRBJ1-1): DAGVTQSPTHLIKTRGQQVTLRCSPISGHKSVSWYQQVLGQGPQFIFQYYEKEERGRGNFPDRFSARQFPNYSSELNVNALLLGDSALYLCASSLGTGWARTEAFFGQGTRLTVV.

This sequence joins TRBV29-1 and TRBJ1-2; possible D gene TRBD1, 6 bases. The CDR3 covers 15 residues. Per the germline V gene, CDR1 is SQVTM and CDR2 is ANQGSEA. Trimming removed 0 bases at V and 1 base at J, with 12 bases between. CDR3 DNA sequence: TGCAGCGTTGAAGAAGGGAGGGGGATTAACTATGGCTACACCTTC. Translating gives CSVEEGRGINYGYTF.

A few counts support this clone. This CDR3 is CATSRGGQGTEAFF. The CDR3 DNA follows: TGTGCCACCAGCAGAGGGGGGCAGGGCACTGAAGCTTTCTTT. The gene calls are TRBV15 and TRBJ1-1, with D maybe TRBD1 (6 bases). The V gene lost 1 base and the J gene lost 4 bases, with 10 bases spanning the gap. Germline V gene data show CDR1 as LNHNV and CDR2 as YYDKDF (reference sequence). CDR3 length: 14 amino acids.

This clone was detected once. The chain couples TRBV15 to TRBJ2-2, with 7 nucleotides matching TRBD2. The germline V gene encodes CDR1 LNHNV and CDR2 YYDKDF (reference sequence). V lost 4 bases, J lost 8 bases, and 7 bases stayed unmatched. This CDR3 is 14 amino acids long. The CDR3 loop reads CATSIRRESGELFF. CDR3 DNA: TGTGCCACCAGCATCAGGCGGGAGTCGGGGGAGCTGTTTTTT.